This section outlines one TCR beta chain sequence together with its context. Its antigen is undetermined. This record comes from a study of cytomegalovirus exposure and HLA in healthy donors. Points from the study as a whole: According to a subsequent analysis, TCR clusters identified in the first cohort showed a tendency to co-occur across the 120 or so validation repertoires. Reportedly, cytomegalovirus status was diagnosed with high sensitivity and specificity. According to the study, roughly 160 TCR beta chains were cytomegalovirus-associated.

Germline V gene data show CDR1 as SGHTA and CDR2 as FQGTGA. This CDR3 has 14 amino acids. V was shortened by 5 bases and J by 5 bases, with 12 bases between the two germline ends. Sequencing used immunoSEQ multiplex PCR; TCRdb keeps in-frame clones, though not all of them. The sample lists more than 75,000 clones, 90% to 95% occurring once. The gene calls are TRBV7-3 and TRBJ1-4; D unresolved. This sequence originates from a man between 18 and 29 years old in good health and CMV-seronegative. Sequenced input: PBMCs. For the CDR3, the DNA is TGTGCCAGCAGCCCCTCGGGCGGGAATGAAAAACTGTTTTTT. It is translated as CASSPSGGNEKLFF.